A single sample gave rise to the 15 T cell receptor beta chains below, sequenced in a study of T cell repertoires in cytomegalovirus infection. A single record per CDR3 protein comes from TCRdb applying MiXCR to the reads. The profile covers roughly 500,000 distinct CDR3 sequences, with 15% to 20% appearing a single time and more than 20% taken by the ten largest. Sequencing input: CD8+ T cells from PBMCs. Receptor source: a human donor in good health (CMV status not recorded). Some clones in this sample may be carry-over from other donors' samples.

Many counts were recorded for this clonotype. The rearrangement joins TRBV7-9 to TRBJ2-2; D unresolved. Trimming left V 0 bases short and J 8 bases short, with 16 bases between. The CDR3 has 16 residues. Germline V gives CDR1 SEHNR, CDR2 FQNEAQ (reference sequence). The CDR3 nucleotides read TGTGCCAGCAGCTTAGCCACCGGACCTCCTAGAGGGGAGCTGTTTTTT. Amino acid sequence: CASSLATGPPRGELFF.

This clonotype was recorded at least ten times. The chain has TRBV19 and TRBJ2-1, with TRBD2 matching over 7 bases. The CDR3 loop spans 15 amino acids. The V gene's germline CDR1 is LNHDA and CDR2 SQIVND (reference sequence). Germline trimming cut 10 bases from V and 8 bases from J; bases unmatched to any gene: 17. The DNA of the CDR3 is TGTGCCACCTTATTCATAGGAGAGGCGGGGGATGAGCAGTTCTTC. Encoded protein: CATLFIGEAGDEQFF.

To note about this clonotype: This could be a read error, since a much larger clone is one nucleotide away. This chain connects TRBV13 to TRBJ2-5; D uncertain. The CDR3 totals 13 residues. The germline V and J ends were trimmed by 3 bases and 3 bases, with 8 bases remaining between them. Germline-derived CDR1 and CDR2 are PRHDT and FYEKMQ (reference sequence). As DNA, the CDR3 is TGTGCCAGCAGCTTTATACACGAAGAGACCCAGTACTTC. This encodes CASSFIHEETQYF.

This clonotype was found many times. The chain recombines TRBV7-2 with TRBJ2-7; 7 nucleotides align to TRBD2. V trimming: 1 base; J trimming: 5 bases; junction bases outside the gene matches: 17. Germline lookup yields CDR1 SGHTA and CDR2 FQGNSA. The CDR3 consists of 18 residues. The chain's CDR3 is CASSLVAIPGGSGNEQYF. The DNA of the CDR3 is TGTGCCAGCAGCTTAGTAGCCATTCCGGGCGGGAGTGGAAACGAGCAGTACTTC.

This clonotype was found many times. The chain carries TRBV27 and TRBJ2-3; 7 bases map to TRBD1. The ends lost 6 bases at V and 3 bases at J; junction bases unmatched: 15. Germline CDR1 is MNHEY and CDR2 is SMNVEV (reference sequence). The CDR3 length is 17 residues. The CDR3 loop reads CASSSPLTGMRTDTQYF. The CDR3 nucleotides are TGTGCCAGCAGCTCCCCATTGACAGGGATGAGGACAGATACGCAGTATTTT.

The chain employs TRBV14 and TRBJ1-2; 7 bases are shared with TRBD1. CDR3 length: 13 amino acids. The germline gives CDR1 SGHDN, CDR2 FVKESK. V shed 3 bases and J 7 bases; nucleotides not matched to a gene: 5. In DNA, the CDR3 is TGTGCCAGCAGCCAGACGAAGGGGGCTGGCTACACCTTC. Its translation is CASSQTKGAGYTF.

This clonotype was seen many times. V is TRBV12-3 or TRBV12-4 and J is TRBJ2-5; the D gene is possibly TRBD1 (6 bases). CDR3 length: 15 amino acids. The germline V and J ends were trimmed by 1 base and 5 bases, with 14 bases remaining between them. The CDR3 reads CASSLVPSGAETQYF. CDR3 DNA sequence: TGTGCCAGCAGTTTAGTCCCGTCAGGGGCGGAGACCCAGTACTTC.

The chain employs TRBV20-1 and TRBJ2-7; unclear D gene. This CDR3 spans 12 amino acids. Trimming shortened V by 3 bases and J by 4 bases, and 10 bases separated the two germline ends. Germline loops: CDR1 DFQATT, CDR2 SNEGSKA (reference sequence). CDR3 residues: CSARIRAYEQYF. In DNA, the CDR3 is TGCAGTGCTAGGATCCGGGCGTACGAGCAGTACTTC.

This chain uses TRBV7-9 with TRBJ2-3; a weak D match, TRBD2 (6 bases). From germline, CDR1 is SEHNR and CDR2 FQNEAQ (reference sequence). Trimming took 3 bases from V and 5 from J, leaving 21 bases between them. The CDR3 length is 17 residues. The CDR3 region has the DNA TGTGCCAGCAGCTTCCCTCGACAACCTCGGGGGAAAGATACGCAGTATTTT. It encodes CASSFPRQPRGKDTQYF.

Ten or more counts support this clonotype. J is TRBJ2-2 and V is TRBV12-3 or TRBV12-4; D perhaps matches TRBD1 (6 bases). CDR3 length equals 15 residues. V was shortened by 5 bases and J by 2 bases, with 12 bases between the two germline ends. The CDR3 sequence: CASSPPGTNTGELFF. CDR3 sequence (DNA): TGTGCCAGCAGTCCCCCCGGGACAAACACCGGGGAGCTGTTTTTT.

In this sample, this clonotype turned up many times. The gene calls are TRBV7-9 and TRBJ1-1; D unresolved. The germline V and J ends were trimmed by 5 bases and 5 bases, with 3 bases remaining between them. Germline assignment: CDR1 SEHNR and CDR2 FQNEAQ (reference sequence). The CDR3 consists of 10 residues. The CDR3 region is CASSMTEAFF. The CDR3 DNA sequence: TGTGCCAGCAGCATGACTGAAGCTTTCTTT.

In its sample, this clonotype was seen many times. The gene calls are TRBV2 and TRBJ1-5; possible D gene TRBD1, 5 bases. With 11 bases removed from V and 2 bases from J, the gap between germline ends came to 13 bases. Germline V gives CDR1 SNHLY, CDR2 FYNNEI. CDR3 size: 13 residues. CDR3 loop: CAVQGVRNQPQHF. CDR3 DNA sequence: TGTGCCGTCCAGGGTGTTCGCAATCAGCCCCAGCATTTT.

This chain links TRBV9 with TRBJ2-2; 8 bases map to TRBD1. Germline lookup yields CDR1 SGDLS and CDR2 YYNGEE. Trimming removed 2 bases from V and 6 bases from J; junction bases left unmatched: 3. The CDR3 length is 14 residues. For the CDR3, the DNA is TGTGCCAGCAGCGTGGACAGGGTCGCCGGGGAGCTGTTTTTT. It encodes CASSVDRVAGELFF.

This clonotype was observed many times. The CDR3 loop reads CASSARHLPNTEAFF. The CDR3 nucleotides read TGTGCCAGCAGTGCCCGACATTTACCGAACACTGAAGCTTTCTTT. This chain uses TRBV6-1 with TRBJ1-1; no firm D call. This CDR3 is 15 amino acids long. V lost 4 bases, J lost 1 base, and 13 bases lay in between. Germline V lookup: CDR1 MNHNS, CDR2 SASEGT.

This chain joins TRBV7-9 and TRBJ2-1; TRBD1 or TRBD2 may be the D gene (5 bases each). The ends were cut back, 8 bases at V and 9 bases at J, with 20 bases in the middle. The germline CDR1 and CDR2 sequences are SEHNR and FQNEAQ (reference sequence). The CDR3 loop spans 14 amino acids. As DNA, the CDR3 is TGTGCCAGCCGCCCCGGGACCCTAAGAGGTGAGCAGTTCTTC. Protein product: CASRPGTLRGEQFF.